This TCR beta chain was retrieved from a study of Graves' ophthalmopathy and Graves' hyperthyroidism. RNA transcripts served as template for amplifying TCR beta CDR3 sequences. HTBI-primed RT-PCR formed the first round, and a multiplex PCR formed the second. TCRdb reprocessed the multiplex PCR reads via MiXCR and lists one record per CDR3 protein. Among around 170,000 distinct CDR3 sequences listed, approximately 38% were seen once. CDR3 length: 15 amino acids. The V gene lost 6 bases and the J gene lost 2 bases, with 17 bases spanning the gap. Germline V gene sequence: CDR1 MNHEY, CDR2 SVGEGT. Excluded: other autoimmune disease, uncontrolled infection, pregnancy or lactation.

The material sequenced was peripheral blood. This receptor was obtained from a woman aged 35 to 49 with Graves' ophthalmopathy. The V and J genes are TRBV6-2 or TRBV6-3 and TRBJ2-7, with D hard to call. The CDR3 DNA reads TGTGCCAGCAGCCCATTGATGGGTCCGACCTACGAGCAGTACTTC. This gives the protein CASSPLMGPTYEQYF.